The clone carrying this T cell receptor beta chain was detected a few times. Its target is unknown. Using its own MiXCR run on the 5' RACE reads, TCRdb lists one record per CDR3 protein. The data hold 35,000 to 50,000 distinct CDR3 sequences, with about 6.7% observed a single time. The data were taken from a study of T-cell memory formation after mild COVID-19. As for the study in general: TCR clusters were largely donor specific.

Study observations and caveats: Researchers report contracting CD4+ clones mostly in CM and EM, with CD8+ clones in EMRA. The finding that pre-infection memory included some responding clones suggested that cross-reactive memory joined.

V gave up 5 bases and J gave up 3 bases; unmatched junction bases: 13. The CDR3 length is 17 residues. Germline V CDR1 and CDR2: SGHNT, YENEEA. The chain has TRBV11-3 and TRBJ2-3; TRBD2 matches at 8 bases. The specimen sequenced was PBMCs or a T cell subset sorted from them (not recorded which). This receptor was obtained from an adult who had mild COVID-19 (a few samples of this study predate the infection). Cell type and time point are not known. CDR3 DNA: TGTGCCAGCAGCCCCAAGGGAGCGGGAGTCGCGACAGATACGCAGTATTTT. The encoded protein is CASSPKGAGVATDTQYF.